The 14 T cell receptor beta chains reported below all come from one sample, sequenced in a study of cytomegalovirus exposure and HLA in healthy donors (dated by TCRdb to the late 2010s). Receptors were amplified or captured by the immunoSEQ multiplex PCR assay. A mixture of 60 forward primers for TCR Vbeta segments and 13 reverse primers for TCR Jbeta segments was used in the multiplex PCR. TCRdb mirrors the immuneACCESS table, restricted to in-frame sequences. Some clones are absent from its copies; in checked studies, under half trace to an unresolved V gene, and the reason for the others is unknown. This sample is represented by 90,000 to 120,000 clones; 73% of them were singletons. The top ten hold 7.5% to 9% of the sample. The sequencing sample was made of PBMCs. Receptor source: a man younger than 40 in good health and CMV-seronegative.

J is TRBJ1-2 and V is TRBV28; D is perhaps TRBD1 (5 bases). Trimming took off 5 bases at V and 4 bases at J, with 11 bases between the two ends. Germline loops: CDR1 MDHEN, CDR2 SYDVKM. CDR3 size: 13 residues. CDR3 region: CASSKTDLYGYTF. The CDR3 DNA follows: TGTGCCAGCAGTAAGACAGACCTCTATGGCTACACCTTC.

The rearrangement links TRBV7-2 to TRBJ2-1; 7 nucleotides match TRBD2. This CDR3 spans 15 amino acids. The germline V gene has CDR1 SGHTA and CDR2 FQGNSA. Unmatched junction bases numbered 3, after V lost 0 bases and J lost 4 bases. CDR3 in DNA: TGTGCCAGCAGCTTAGCGGGAGGGCCTTACAATGAGCAGTTCTTC. This encodes CASSLAGGPYNEQFF.

V is TRBV6-1 and J is TRBJ1-5; D not certain. CDR1 is MNHNS, CDR2 SASEGT, per germline. This CDR3 has 13 residues. The ends were cut back, 2 bases at V and 4 bases at J, with 6 bases in the middle. The CDR3 spells CASSERVNQPQHF. CDR3 nucleotides: TGTGCCAGCAGTGAACGGGTAAATCAGCCCCAGCATTTT.

This clone came up a few times. CDR3 nucleotide sequence: TGTGCCAGCAGCTTAACGCGGACAGAGTGGGCAGATACGCAGTATTTT. It encodes CASSLTRTEWADTQYF. The genes are TRBV28 and TRBJ2-3; a weak D match, TRBD1 (6 bases). The germline CDR1 and CDR2 sequences are MDHEN and SYDVKM. Trimming took off 6 bases at V and 4 bases at J, with 20 bases between the two ends. The length of the CDR3 is 16 residues.

The rearrangement uses TRBV7-9 and TRBJ2-7, with D possibly TRBD1 on 5 matching bases. The CDR3 length is 14 residues. Germline assignment: CDR1 SEHNR and CDR2 FQNEAQ (reference sequence). V was clipped by 2 bases and J by 5 bases, with 13 bases between them. In nucleotides, the CDR3 is TGTGCCAGCAGCTTAAAAGCAGGGTGGCACGAGCAGTACTTC. Its translation: CASSLKAGWHEQYF.

A few counts support this clone. The gene calls are TRBV27 and TRBJ1-1, with D maybe TRBD1 (6 bases). V was trimmed by 6 bases and J by 5 bases, leaving 13 bases between them. In germline, CDR1 is MNHEY, CDR2 SMNVEV (reference sequence). The length of the CDR3 is 13 residues. CDR3 DNA sequence: TGTGCCAGCAGAAAGGGGGGGCTTACTGAAGCTTTCTTT. It yields the protein CASRKGGLTEAFF.

The chain couples TRBV18 to TRBJ2-2; TRBD1 matches at 10 bases. The V segment lost 2 bases and the J segment 3 bases; nucleotides outside the gene matches: 0. The germline gives CDR1 KGHSH, CDR2 LQKENI. The CDR3 is made up of 15 amino acids. CDR3 residues: CASSPGTGDTGELFF. The DNA for the CDR3 is TGTGCCAGCTCACCAGGGACAGGGGACACCGGGGAGCTGTTTTTT.

This clone has just a few counts. This chain connects TRBV6-6 to TRBJ1-1, with a weak D call TRBD1 (6 bases). The germline CDR1 and CDR2 sequences are MNHNY and SVGAGI (reference sequence). Trimming took off 7 bases at V and 3 bases at J, with 9 bases between the two ends. This CDR3 has 12 residues. CDR3 sequence: CASKTGYTEAFF. The CDR3 DNA reads TGTGCCAGCAAAACAGGGTACACTGAAGCTTTCTTT.

DNA for the CDR3: TGTGCCAGCAGCGTACAGACAGGGACCGGGGAGCTGTTTTTT. This encodes CASSVQTGTGELFF. The genes are TRBV9 and TRBJ2-2, with 7 bases that match TRBD1. The CDR3 has 14 residues. Germline-derived CDR1 and CDR2 are SGDLS and YYNGEE. With V trimmed by 1 base and J by 5 bases, 2 bases remained unmatched.

This chain uses TRBV30 with TRBJ1-2; no clear D gene. V was cut by 7 bases and J by 2 bases, with 8 bases left in between. The CDR3 totals 11 residues. Germline-derived CDR1 and CDR2 are GTSNPN and SVGIG (reference sequence). The DNA for the CDR3 is TGTGCCTATCCCGGGAACTATGGCTACACCTTC. Protein: CAYPGNYGYTF.

This clone was recorded only once. The rearrangement uses TRBV7-9 and TRBJ2-3; perhaps TRBD2 as D (6 bases). CDR3 length: 16 amino acids. The ends were cut back, 5 bases at V and 5 bases at J, with 20 bases in the middle. Germline CDR1 is SEHNR and CDR2 is FQNEAQ (reference sequence). CDR3 amino acids: CASSPGTVGGLDTQYF. In nucleotides, the CDR3 is TGTGCCAGCAGCCCGGGGACGGTGGGAGGTTTAGATACGCAGTATTTT.

This chain connects TRBV27 to TRBJ2-7; D is perhaps TRBD1 (5 bases). CDR3 length: 15 residues. V gave up 2 bases and J gave up 0 bases, with 11 bases separating them. Germline V gene data show CDR1 as MNHEY and CDR2 as SMNVEV (reference sequence). CDR3 bases: TGTGCCAGCAGTTTAAGCAGGGCCAGCTCCTACGAGCAGTACTTC. This codes for CASSLSRASSYEQYF.

This clone was observed a handful of times. V and J are TRBV5-6 and TRBJ2-7, with 9 bases fitting TRBD1. Judging by the DNA end, TRBJ2-1 fits better; the J call may be wrong. This CDR3 is built from 15 residues. The germline V gene encodes CDR1 SGHDT and CDR2 YYEEEE. The CDR3 loop is CASSPLGTGHNEQFF. For the CDR3, the DNA is TGTGCCAGCAGCCCTCTAGGGACAGGGCACAATGAGCAGTTCTTC.

The CDR3 DNA reads TGTGCCAGCAGCCGAGGACTAGCGGGCTCCTACAATGAGCAGTTCTTC. As protein: CASSRGLAGSYNEQFF. J is TRBJ2-1 and V is TRBV9, with 11 nucleotides matching TRBD2. The V gene's germline CDR1 is SGDLS and CDR2 YYNGEE. The J segment lost 0 bases and the V segment lost 4 bases, leaving 3 bases of the junction unmatched. The CDR3 length is 16 residues.